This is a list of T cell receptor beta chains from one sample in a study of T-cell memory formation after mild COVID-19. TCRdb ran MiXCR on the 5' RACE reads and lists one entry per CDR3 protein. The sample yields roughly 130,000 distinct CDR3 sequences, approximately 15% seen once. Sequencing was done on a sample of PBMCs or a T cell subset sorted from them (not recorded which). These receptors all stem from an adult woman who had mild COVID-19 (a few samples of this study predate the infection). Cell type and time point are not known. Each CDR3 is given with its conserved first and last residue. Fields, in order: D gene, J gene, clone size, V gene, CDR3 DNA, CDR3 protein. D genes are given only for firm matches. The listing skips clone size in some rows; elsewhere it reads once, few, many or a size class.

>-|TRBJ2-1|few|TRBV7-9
TGTGCCAGCAGCTTAGATTGGCCCCGTTACAATGAGCAGTTCTTC
CASSLDWPRYNEQFF
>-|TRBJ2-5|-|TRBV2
TGTGCCAGTGCCTCCCCGGGAGAGACCCAGTACTTC
CASASPGETQYF
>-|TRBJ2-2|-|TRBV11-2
TGTGCCGCAAAAAAGGGGCTAGCAGACGGGGAGCTGTTTTTT
CAAKKGLADGELFF
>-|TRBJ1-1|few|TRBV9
TGTGCCAGCAGCGTAGACAGCATGAACACTGAAGCTTTCTTT
CASSVDSMNTEAFF
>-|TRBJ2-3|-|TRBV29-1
TGCAGCGTTGAAGTACATACGCAGTATTTT
CSVEVHTQYF
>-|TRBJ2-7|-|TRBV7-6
TGTGCCAGCAGCTCCGGGACACCCTACGAGCAGTACTTC
CASSSGTPYEQYF
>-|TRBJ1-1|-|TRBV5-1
TGCGCCAGCAGCTTGGAAACGGTGGGGACTGAAGCTTTCTTT
CASSLETVGTEAFF
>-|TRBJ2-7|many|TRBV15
TGTGCCACCAGCCCCCACCGGGCTTACGAGCAGTACTTC
CATSPHRAYEQYF
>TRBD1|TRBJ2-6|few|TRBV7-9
TGTGCCAGCAGCTCGTGGGACAGGGCCGGGGCCAACGTCCTGACTTTC
CASSSWDRAGANVLTF
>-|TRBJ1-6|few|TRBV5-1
TGCGCCAGCAGCTTGATGATTATGCCCGGGACGCCTCCATCACCCCTCCACTTT
CASSLMIMPGTPPSPLHF
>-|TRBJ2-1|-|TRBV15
TGTGCCACCAGCAGAGAGAGGTCCAATGAGCAGTTCTTC
CATSRERSNEQFF
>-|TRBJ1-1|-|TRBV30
TGTGCCTGGAGAGTAGGGACACTGAACACTGAAGCTTTCTTT
CAWRVGTLNTEAFF
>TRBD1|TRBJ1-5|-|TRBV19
TGTGCCAGTAGCAGGACAGGGGCTGATCAGCCCCAGCATTTT
CASSRTGADQPQHF
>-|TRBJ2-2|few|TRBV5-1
TGCGCCAGCAGCTTGGGCGACAGGTCCGGGGAGCTGTTTTTT
CASSLGDRSGELFF
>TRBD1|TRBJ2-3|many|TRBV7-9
TGTGCCAGCAGCTCTGGACAGGGGAGGGCAGATACGCAGTATTTT
CASSSGQGRADTQYF
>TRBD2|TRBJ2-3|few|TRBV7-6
TGTGCCAGCAGCCGAACCCGAATACTAGCGGGGGGGCCGGATACGCAGTATTTT
CASSRTRILAGGPDTQYF
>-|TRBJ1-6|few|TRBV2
TGTGCCAGCAAAAGGGACTCACCCCTCCACTTT
CASKRDSPLHF
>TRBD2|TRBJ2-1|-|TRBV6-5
TGTGCCAGCAGGCGACTAGCCGCCAATGAGCAGTTCTTC
CASRRLAANEQFF
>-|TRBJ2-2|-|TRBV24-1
TGTGCCACCAGTGACTCTCCCGTCCCAGGGGCCGGGGAGCTGTTTTTT
CATSDSPVPGAGELFF
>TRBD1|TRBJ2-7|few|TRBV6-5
TGTGCCAGCAGAGGGGGGACAGGATTTCGGGAGCAGTACTTC
CASRGGTGFREQYF
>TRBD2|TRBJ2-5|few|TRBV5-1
TGCGCCAGCAGCCCAGGACTAGGACAACAAGAGACCCAGTACTTC
CASSPGLGQQETQYF
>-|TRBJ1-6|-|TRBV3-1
TGTGCCAGCAGCCCCTACCTAGTACGGGGGACACCCCTCCACTTT
CASSPYLVRGTPLHF
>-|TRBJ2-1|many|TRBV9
TGTGCCAGCAGCGTAGGGGTACGAACGGAGAATGAGCAGTTCTTC
CASSVGVRTENEQFF
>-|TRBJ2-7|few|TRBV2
TGTGCCAGCAGTGACACAGGGCCCTCCTACGAGCAGTACTTC
CASSDTGPSYEQYF
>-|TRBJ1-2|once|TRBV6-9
TGTGCCAGCAGACAGGGTCTGGGAGGTGGCTACACCTTC
CASRQGLGGGYTF
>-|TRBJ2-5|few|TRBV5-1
TGCGCCAGCAGCTTGGGTCAGGTCCCCGAGACCCAGTACTTC
CASSLGQVPETQYF
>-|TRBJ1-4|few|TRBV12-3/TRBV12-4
TGTGCCAGCAAGCCGCGGTTAGGAGAAAAACTGTTTTTT
CASKPRLGEKLFF
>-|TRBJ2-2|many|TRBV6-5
TGTGCCAGCTCATTCGGCACCGGGGAGCTGTTTTTT
CASSFGTGELFF
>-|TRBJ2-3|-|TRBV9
TGTGCCAGCAGCGTAGTGGGGAAAGATACGCAGTATTTT
CASSVVGKDTQYF
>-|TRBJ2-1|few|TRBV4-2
TGTGCCAGCAGAGAGGGGAATGAGCAGTTCTTC
CASREGNEQFF
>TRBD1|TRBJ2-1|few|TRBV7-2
TGTGCCAGCAGAGGGCGGGACAGGGGGCTCGTTGAGCAGTTCTTC
CASRGRDRGLVEQFF
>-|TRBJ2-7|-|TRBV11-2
TGTGCCAGCAGCTTAGCTTCCCTACTCTACGAGCAGTACTTC
CASSLASLLYEQYF
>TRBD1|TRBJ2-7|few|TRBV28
TGTGCCAGCAGTTTCCTGACCGGGACAGGGCAGTACTTC
CASSFLTGTGQYF
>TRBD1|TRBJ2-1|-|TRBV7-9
TGTGCCAGCAGCCCCAAAATGACAGGGAATGGTTACAATGAGCAGTTCTTC
CASSPKMTGNGYNEQFF
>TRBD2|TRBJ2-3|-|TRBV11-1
TGTGCCAGCAGCCCCTCGGGCGCGGGGGGAGATACGCAGTATTTT
CASSPSGAGGDTQYF
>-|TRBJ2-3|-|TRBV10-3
TGCGCCCAGAGCGCAGGAGGTACCACAGATACGCAGTATTTT
CAQSAGGTTDTQYF
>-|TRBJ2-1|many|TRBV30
TGTGCCTGGAATGTAGGGGTCGATGAGCAGTTCTTC
CAWNVGVDEQFF
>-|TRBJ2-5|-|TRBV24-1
TGTGCCACCAGTGATGGGGGCCGGGAGACCCAGTACTTC
CATSDGGRETQYF
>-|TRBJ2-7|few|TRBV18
TGTGCCAGCTCATCGGACCAGGGGTACTACGAGCAGTACTTC
CASSSDQGYYEQYF
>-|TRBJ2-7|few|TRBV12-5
TGTGCTAGTGGTTTGGGATCGGGGCTCTTATACGAGCAGTACTTC
CASGLGSGLLYEQYF
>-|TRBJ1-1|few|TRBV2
TGTGCCAGCAGTCAAAACAGGGATACTGAAGCTTTCTTT
CASSQNRDTEAFF
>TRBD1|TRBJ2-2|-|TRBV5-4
TGTGCCAGCAGCCCACCGGGACAGGGCTCTTTGAACACCGGGGAGCTGTTTTTT
CASSPPGQGSLNTGELFF
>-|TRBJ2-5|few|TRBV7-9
TGTGCCAGCAGCCCCGGTTTAAGGGAGCAAGAGACCCAGTACTTC
CASSPGLREQETQYF
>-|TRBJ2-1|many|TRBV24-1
TGTGCCACCGGTACAGACCCCAGGGGGGATGAGCAGTTCTTC
CATGTDPRGDEQFF
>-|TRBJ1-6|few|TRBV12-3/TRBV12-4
TGTGCCAGCAGCGCGGGGCCCCATAATTCACCCCTCCACTTT
CASSAGPHNSPLHF
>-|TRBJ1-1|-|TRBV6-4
TGTGCCAGCAGTGTGACGGTGAACACTGAAGCTTTCTTT
CASSVTVNTEAFF
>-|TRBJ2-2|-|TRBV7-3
TGTGCCAGCAGCTTAGATACAGGGACCGGGGAGCTGTTTTTT
CASSLDTGTGELFF
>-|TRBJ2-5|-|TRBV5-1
TGCGCCAGCAGATTCGACAGACCACAAGAGACCCAGTACTTC
CASRFDRPQETQYF
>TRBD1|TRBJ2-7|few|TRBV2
TGTGCCAGCAGCGGACAGGGCCAATACTACGAGCAGTACTTC
CASSGQGQYYEQYF
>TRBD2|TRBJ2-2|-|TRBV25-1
TGTGCCAGCATCACTAGCGGGAGCGAGAACACCGGGGAGCTGTTTTTT
CASITSGSENTGELFF
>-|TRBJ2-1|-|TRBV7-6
TGTGCCAGCAGCTTGGAGGACAGCTCCTACAATGAGCAGTTCTTC
CASSLEDSSYNEQFF
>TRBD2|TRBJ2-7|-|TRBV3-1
TGTGCCAGCAGCCATCCCGGACTAGCGGCCTCCGAGCAGTACTTC
CASSHPGLAASEQYF
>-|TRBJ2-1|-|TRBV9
TGTGCCAGCAGCGTACATGGGACGGTTCAGGGGTTCGATGAGCAGTTCTTC
CASSVHGTVQGFDEQFF
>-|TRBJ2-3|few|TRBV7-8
TGTGCCAGCAGCTTAGAAGGCTTGTGGGGGGGCACAGATACGCAGTATTTT
CASSLEGLWGGTDTQYF
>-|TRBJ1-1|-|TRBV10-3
TGTGCCATCAGTGAGTCGAGCCTCACTGAAGCTTTCTTT
CAISESSLTEAFF
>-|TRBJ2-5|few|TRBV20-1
TGCAGTGCTAGAGTCCGGGGGGAGACCCAGTACTTC
CSARVRGETQYF
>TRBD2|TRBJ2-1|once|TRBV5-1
TGCGCCAGCAGCGCGACTAGCGGCTCCTACAATGAGCAGTTCTTC
CASSATSGSYNEQFF
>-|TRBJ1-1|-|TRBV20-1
TGCAGTGCTCGACGCCGGGCCGTGAACACTGAAGCTTTCTTT
CSARRRAVNTEAFF
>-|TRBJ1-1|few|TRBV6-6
TGTGCCAGCAGTTACTCGGTTTCCGAAGCTTTCTTT
CASSYSVSEAFF
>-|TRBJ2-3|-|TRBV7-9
TGTGCCAGCAGCGGGGCCCTAAGCACAGATACGCAGTATTTT
CASSGALSTDTQYF